A selection of T cell receptor beta chains follows, all from one sample in a study of T cell responses to AZD1222 COVID-19 vaccine. Profiled with immunoSEQ multiplex PCR; TCRdb holds only in-frame clones, not every one. This sample has under 95,000 clones, with roughly 90% found just once. The sequencing used peripheral blood, collected 28 days after the second AZD1222 dose. The origin of the receptors is an adult who received the AZD1222 COVID-19 vaccine. The CDR3 runs from the conserved cysteine through the conserved F or W. The D gene is left open where the match is weak. A clone size is listed for some rows: how often the clone was seen (once, few, many), or a class if it is expanded.

clone_size,cdr3_length,j_call,d_call,v_call,cdr3_aa,cdr3_nt
-,15,TRBJ2-1,TRBD1,TRBV5-1,CASTGGQGLFNEQFF,TGCGCCAGCACCGGGGGACAGGGGCTTTTCAATGAGCAGTTCTTC
-,16,TRBJ1-2,-,TRBV28,CASSLYRRGFNYGYTF,TGTGCCAGCAGTTTATATCGCCGGGGGTTTAACTATGGCTACACCTTC
-,16,TRBJ2-5,TRBD2,TRBV19,CASSGWGLAVQETQYF,TGTGCCAGTAGTGGGTGGGGTCTAGCGGTACAAGAGACCCAGTACTTC
-,13,TRBJ1-2,-,TRBV10-1,CASNAVQGYGYTF,TGCGCCAGCAATGCCGTACAGGGATATGGCTACACCTTC
-,12,TRBJ2-1,-,TRBV19,CASSPLAGEQFF,TGTGCCAGTAGTCCACTAGCAGGGGAGCAGTTCTTC
-,15,TRBJ1-5,-,TRBV4-1,CASSQAGLGNQPQHF,TGCGCCAGCAGCCAGGCTGGTTTGGGCAATCAGCCCCAGCATTTT
-,15,TRBJ2-3,-,TRBV7-9,CASSLDLGYTDTQYF,TGTGCCAGCAGCTTAGATTTGGGCTACACAGATACGCAGTATTTT
-,13,TRBJ1-1,-,TRBV11-2,CASSLSTNTEAFF,TGTGCCAGCAGCTTAAGCACGAACACTGAAGCTTTCTTT
-,13,TRBJ1-3,-,TRBV12-3/TRBV12-4,CASRPGPRNTIYF,TGTGCCAGCAGACCGGGACCGCGAAACACCATATATTTT
-,15,TRBJ2-7,TRBD2,TRBV4-3,CASSQGLAGDYEQYF,TGCGCCAGCAGCCAAGGGCTAGCGGGAGACTACGAGCAGTACTTC
once,13,TRBJ2-7,-,TRBV11-3,CASHWDGGYEQYF,TGTGCCAGCCATTGGGACGGAGGATACGAGCAGTACTTC
few,15,TRBJ2-2,-,TRBV27,CASSLGQGWTGELFF,TGTGCCAGCAGTTTAGGGCAGGGTTGGACCGGGGAGCTGTTTTTT
-,18,TRBJ1-6,-,TRBV4-3,CASSQDHLREGWQSPLHF,TGCGCCAGCAGCCAAGATCACCTCAGGGAGGGGTGGCAATCACCCCTCCACTTT
-,15,TRBJ1-1,-,TRBV18,CASSKQGGENTEAFF,TGTGCCAGCTCAAAGCAGGGAGGGGAGAACACTGAAGCTTTCTTT
-,12,TRBJ1-4,TRBD1,TRBV2,CATSGGFEKLFF,TGTGCCACCTCAGGGGGCTTTGAAAAACTGTTTTTT
-,14,TRBJ2-5,-,TRBV6-4,CASRDLWVQETQYF,TGTGCCAGCCGCGATTTATGGGTTCAAGAGACCCAGTACTTC
-,14,TRBJ2-1,TRBD1,TRBV28,CASSTRGSYNEQFF,TGTGCCAGCAGTACCAGGGGGTCCTACAATGAGCAGTTCTTC
-,14,TRBJ2-1,TRBD1,TRBV2,CASSEQGAGYEQFF,TGTGCCAGCAGTGAGCAGGGGGCCGGGTATGAGCAGTTCTTC
-,12,TRBJ2-7,-,TRBV24-1,CATSDFENEQYF,TGTGCCACCAGTGATTTTGAGAACGAGCAGTACTTC
-,14,TRBJ1-1,TRBD1,TRBV5-4,CASSLAGQGARAFF,TGTGCCAGCAGCCTGGCAGGCCAGGGGGCACGGGCTTTCTTT
-,19,TRBJ2-3,TRBD2,TRBV5-4,CASSSPYRLADIPTDTQYF,TGTGCCAGCAGCTCCCCCTACAGACTAGCGGATATCCCCACAGATACGCAGTATTTT
-,16,TRBJ2-7,TRBD2,TRBV19,CASSIGLAGVTYEQYF,TGTGCCAGTAGTATCGGCCTAGCGGGAGTCACCTACGAGCAGTACTTC
-,14,TRBJ1-4,-,TRBV30,CAWSAQVLNEKLFF,TGTGCCTGGAGTGCACAGGTACTTAATGAAAAACTGTTTTTT
many,15,TRBJ2-7,TRBD2,TRBV5-1,CASSLASGNTYEQYF,TGCGCCAGCAGCTTAGCTAGCGGGAATACCTACGAGCAGTACTTC